Following are 10 T cell receptor beta chains from one sample sequenced in a study of CD8 T cells in ankylosing spondylitis. Findings of the study overall: Seemingly distinctive of ankylosing spondylitis blood was a TCR beta motif formed by eight highly homologous variants.

These receptors' antigens are unknown. TCRdb used MiXCR to reprocess the 5' RACE reads, holding one entry per CDR3 protein. Of some 800,000 distinct CDR3 sequences in the sample, around 11% were seen once. What was sequenced was blood, either unsorted or a sorted T cell fraction (not recorded which). These receptors originate from a male donor with ankylosing spondylitis.

This clonotype was observed a few times. The V call is TRBV20-1, the J call TRBJ2-7, with D perhaps assigned TRBD1 or TRBD2 (5 bases each). CDR3 size: 15 residues. Per the germline V gene, CDR1 is DFQATT and CDR2 is SNEGSKA (reference sequence). V lost 3 bases and J lost 2, with 17 bases in between. The CDR3 bases are TGCAGTGCTAGGCACCCGGGACGACCAACCTACGAGCAGTACTTC. The encoded protein is CSARHPGRPTYEQYF.

This clonotype was detected a few times. V is TRBV20-1 and J is TRBJ1-6, with D unclear. The CDR3 contains 15 residues. Trimming pared 0 bases from V and 5 bases from J, leaving 11 bases between. Per germline, CDR1 DFQATT and CDR2 SNEGSKA (reference sequence). The chain's CDR3 is CSARDPVLNNSPLHF. CDR3 sequence (DNA): TGCAGTGCTAGAGACCCGGTGTTAAATAATTCACCCCTCCACTTT.

This clonotype was seen only a few times. This chain uses TRBV5-1 with TRBJ2-2; tentatively, D is TRBD1 or TRBD2 (5 bases each). Germline CDR1 SGHRS, CDR2 YFSETQ. The CDR3 totals 16 residues. Deletions cut 0 bases from V and 2 bases from J, with 11 bases between. CDR3 amino acids: CASSLGGPPNTGELFF. CDR3 DNA: TGCGCCAGCAGCTTGGGGGGACCTCCAAACACCGGGGAGCTGTTTTTT.

The CDR3 DNA sequence: TGTGCCATCAGCAACAGGGTGGACTATGGCTACACCTTC. Its translation: CAISNRVDYGYTF. This rearrangement joins TRBV10-3 to TRBJ1-2; the D gene is possibly TRBD1 (6 bases). Germline V gene lookup returns CDR1 ENHRY and CDR2 SYGVKD. CDR3 length: 13 amino acids. V was shortened by 6 bases and J by 3 bases, with 11 bases between the two germline ends.

A word on this clonotype: This may be a read error: a much more frequent sequence differs by one nucleotide. V is TRBV25-1 and J is TRBJ2-3; possibly TRBD1 for D (5 bases). Trimming pared 6 bases from V and 11 bases from J, leaving 15 bases between. There are 12 residues in the CDR3. Germline-derived CDR1 and CDR2 are MGHDK and SYGVNS. CDR3 amino acids: CASRDQGDKQYF. CDR3 nucleotides: TGTGCCAGCAGGGACCAGGGTGACAAGCAGTATTTT. Full variable domain (rest looked up from reference TRBV25-1 and TRBJ2-3): EADIYQTPRYLVIGTGKKITLECSQTMGHDKMYWYQQDPGMELHLIHYSYGVNSTEKGDLSSESTVSRIRTEHFPLTLESARPSHTSQYLCASRDQGDKQYFGPGTRLTVL.

The V and J genes are TRBV6-2 or TRBV6-3 and TRBJ2-7; D not resolved. The germline gives CDR1 MNHEY, CDR2 SVGEGT. The CDR3 spans 14 residues. Trimming pared 11 bases from V and 0 bases from J, leaving 17 bases between. The CDR3 nucleotides read TGTGCCTGCAAGAAAATGGACGGCTCCTACGAGCAGTACTTC. The encoded protein is CACKKMDGSYEQYF.

This clonotype was detected a few times. This rearrangement joins TRBV6-1 to TRBJ1-5, with D unresolved. CDR1 is MNHNS, CDR2 SASEGT, per germline. The CDR3 is made up of 14 amino acids. V was trimmed by 1 base and J by 5 bases, leaving 9 bases between them. The CDR3 loop reads CASSEVPSYQPQHF. As DNA, the CDR3 is TGTGCCAGCAGTGAAGTACCCTCTTATCAGCCCCAGCATTTT.

This clonotype was counted at least ten times. CDR3 residues: CSVSRGDEQFF. Here the CDR3 DNA reads TGCAGCGTCTCTCGAGGGGATGAGCAGTTCTTC. The chain recombines TRBV29-1 with TRBJ2-1; D might be TRBD1 or TRBD2, each matching 5 bases. The CDR3 is made up of 11 amino acids. Germline values: CDR1 SQVTM, CDR2 ANQGSEA. Trimming pared 6 bases from V and 8 bases from J, leaving 11 bases between.

This clonotype has more than one count but fewer than ten. This sequence joins TRBV9 and TRBJ2-3; D remains ambiguous. With 5 bases removed from V and 4 bases from J, the gap between germline ends came to 11 bases. The CDR3 totals 13 residues. Germline V gene data show CDR1 as SGDLS and CDR2 as YYNGEE. The CDR3, as DNA: TGTGCCAGCAGTCCCCATGTCTCAGATACGCAGTATTTT. Protein product: CASSPHVSDTQYF.

A few counts support this clonotype. The chain uses TRBV5-1 and TRBJ2-1; tentatively, D is TRBD1 (5 bases). This CDR3 region has 15 residues. Germline CDR1 reads SGHRS; CDR2 reads YFSETQ. The V gene lost 2 bases and the J gene lost 9 bases, with 18 bases spanning the gap. CDR3 amino acids: CASSFGAPGWGEQFF. CDR3 nucleotides: TGCGCCAGCAGCTTTGGGGCCCCCGGGTGGGGTGAGCAGTTCTTC.